A single sample is the source of the 2 T cell receptor beta chains below, sequenced in a study of T cells in localized non-small cell lung cancer. Assay used: immunoSEQ multiplex PCR; TCRdb lists only in-frame clones, some missing. The table lists 10,000 to 12,000 clones, roughly 77% of them singletons. The material sequenced was peripheral blood, taken before any cancer treatment. These receptors were collected from a male donor at least 60 years old with stage I lung adenocarcinoma.

The chain has TRBV7-9 and TRBJ2-7, with a tentative D call TRBD1 (5 bases). Germline CDR1 is SEHNR and CDR2 is FQNEAQ (reference sequence). The CDR3 is made up of 16 amino acids. The ends were cut back, 5 bases at V and 1 base at J, with 18 bases in the middle. The CDR3 loop is CASSDSRTSVSYEQYF. In DNA, the CDR3 is TGTGCCAGCAGCGATTCCCGGACATCGGTTTCCTACGAGCAGTACTTC.

The V gene is TRBV7-2, the J gene TRBJ2-5; no clear D. Germline values: CDR1 SGHTA, CDR2 FQGNSA. V lost 5 bases, J lost 1 base, and 11 bases lay in between. This CDR3 contains 14 residues. CDR3 sequence: CASSTGRFQETQYF. The CDR3 DNA sequence: TGTGCCAGCAGCACCGGACGGTTCCAAGAGACCCAGTACTTC.